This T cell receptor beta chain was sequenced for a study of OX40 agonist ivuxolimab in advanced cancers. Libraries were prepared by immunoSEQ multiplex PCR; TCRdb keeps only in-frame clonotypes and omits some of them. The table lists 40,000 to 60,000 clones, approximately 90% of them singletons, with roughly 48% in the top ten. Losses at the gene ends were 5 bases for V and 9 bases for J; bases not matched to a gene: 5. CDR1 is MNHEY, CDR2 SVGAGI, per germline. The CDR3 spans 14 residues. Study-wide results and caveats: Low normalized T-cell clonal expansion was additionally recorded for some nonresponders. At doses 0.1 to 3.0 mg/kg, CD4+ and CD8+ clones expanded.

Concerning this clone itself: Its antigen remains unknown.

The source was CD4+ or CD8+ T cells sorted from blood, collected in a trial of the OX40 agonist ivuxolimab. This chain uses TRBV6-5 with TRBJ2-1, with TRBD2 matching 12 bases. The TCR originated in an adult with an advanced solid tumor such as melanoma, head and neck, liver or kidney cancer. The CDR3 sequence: CASSTSGGSSEQFF. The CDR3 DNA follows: TGTGCCAGCAGTACTAGCGGGGGGAGTAGTGAGCAGTTCTTC.